Listed below are T cell receptor beta chains from one sample, sequenced in a study of cytomegalovirus exposure and HLA in healthy donors. Assay used: immunoSEQ multiplex PCR; TCRdb lists only in-frame clones, some missing. The top ten clones hold under 1.2% of a sample with around 78,000 clones, over 70% of them seen once. Sequencing input: PBMCs. All receptors derive from a male donor in good health and CMV-seronegative. CDR3s include the opening cysteine and the closing phenylalanine or tryptophan. Fields, in order: D gene, clone size, J gene, V gene, CDR3 protein, CDR3 DNA. The D gene is left open where the match is weak. Only some rows state a clone size, as once, few, many or a class for expanded clones.

NA few TRBJ1-1 TRBV5-1 CASSFTGGTEAFF TGCGCCAGCAGCTTTACCGGGGGCACTGAAGCTTTCTTT
TRBD1 NA TRBJ2-7 TRBV18 CASSPRTGASYEQYF TGTGCCAGCTCCCCGCGGACAGGGGCGTCCTACGAGCAGTACTTC
TRBD1 NA TRBJ1-1 TRBV10-3 CAISGRDSHSSDTEAFF TGTGCCATCAGTGGGCGGGACAGCCACAGCAGTGACACTGAAGCTTTCTTT
NA NA TRBJ2-3 TRBV5-1 CASSLGGQSTDTQYF TGCGCCAGCAGCTTGGGGGGCCAATCCACAGATACGCAGTATTTT
TRBD1 NA TRBJ1-4 TRBV5-1 CASSLAGTENEKLFF TGCGCCAGCAGCTTGGCCGGGACAGAGAATGAAAAACTGTTTTTT
TRBD2 NA TRBJ2-1 TRBV9 CASSVGEGNSNDNEQFF TGTGCCAGCAGCGTAGGGGAGGGGAATTCCAATGACAATGAGCAGTTCTTC
TRBD1 NA TRBJ2-5 TRBV5-1 CASSLGGGTGTEETQYF TGCGCCAGCAGCTTGGGCGGTGGGACAGGGACCGAAGAGACCCAGTACTTC
NA few TRBJ2-2 TRBV15 CATSRDGPWELFF TGTGCCACCAGCAGAGATGGCCCCTGGGAGCTGTTTTTT
NA NA TRBJ1-2 TRBV5-6 CASSPEHTGFSMSYGYTF TGTGCCAGCAGCCCCGAACATACAGGGTTCAGTATGAGTTATGGCTACACCTTC
TRBD1 NA TRBJ2-1 TRBV29-1 CSVEAGGDRIYNEQFF TGCAGCGTTGAAGCAGGAGGGGACAGGATCTACAATGAGCAGTTCTTC
TRBD2 once TRBJ2-1 TRBV9 CASSLPPGGANEQFF TGTGCCAGCAGTCTTCCCCCGGGGGGGGCAAATGAGCAGTTCTTC
TRBD1 NA TRBJ2-7 TRBV5-1 CASSLSGQGYEQYF TGCGCCAGCAGCCTGTCGGGACAGGGCTACGAGCAGTACTTC
NA NA TRBJ2-5 TRBV7-7 CASSLTVQETQYF TGTGCCAGCAGCTTAACGGTACAAGAGACCCAGTACTTC
TRBD1 NA TRBJ2-3 TRBV18 CASSPGQGARTQYF TGTGCCAGCTCACCGGGACAGGGTGCACGAACGCAGTATTTT
NA NA TRBJ1-1 TRBV5-4 CASSFSSSFTEAFF TGTGCCAGCAGCTTTAGCAGCTCGTTTACTGAAGCTTTCTTT
TRBD1 NA TRBJ2-7 TRBV5-6 CASSRYGQGSEQYF TGTGCCAGCAGCCGATATGGACAGGGGAGCGAGCAGTACTTC
NA NA TRBJ1-2 TRBV7-9 CASSLSGSLGYGYTF TGTGCCAGCAGCTTATCAGGGTCCTTAGGATATGGCTACACCTTC
NA once TRBJ2-3 TRBV9 CASSVAHSEPDTQYF TGTGCCAGCAGCGTAGCCCATAGCGAGCCAGATACGCAGTATTTT
NA NA TRBJ1-1 TRBV18 CASSHSRGLNTEAFF TGTGCCAGCTCACACTCCCGGGGATTGAACACTGAAGCTTTCTTT
TRBD2 NA TRBJ2-2 TRBV2 CASLGGINTGELFF TGTGCCAGCCTGGGGGGGATAAACACCGGGGAGCTGTTTTTT
NA NA TRBJ1-1 TRBV12-5 CASGLVPGGVVAEAFF TGTGCTAGTGGTTTGGTACCGGGGGGGGTAGTCGCTGAAGCTTTCTTT
NA NA TRBJ2-7 TRBV5-5 CASSLAWTDYEQYF TGTGCCAGCAGCTTGGCCTGGACAGATTACGAGCAGTACTTC
TRBD1 few TRBJ1-1 TRBV5-5 CASSLPTGGRSEAFF TGTGCCAGCAGCTTGCCGACAGGGGGCCGGTCTGAAGCTTTCTTT
NA few TRBJ1-1 TRBV9 CASSVGQKNTEAFF TGTGCCAGCAGCGTAGGACAGAAGAACACTGAAGCTTTCTTT
TRBD1 once TRBJ2-1 TRBV5-1 CASSLEQGAVNEQFF TGCGCCAGCAGCTTGGAACAGGGGGCGGTCAATGAGCAGTTCTTC
NA NA TRBJ1-1 TRBV29-1 CSGGTSGIEAFF TGCAGCGGTGGCACTTCAGGGATTGAAGCTTTCTTT
NA NA TRBJ2-5 TRBV28 CASLASGQFQETQYF TGTGCCAGCCTAGCATCAGGACAGTTCCAAGAGACCCAGTACTTC
NA NA TRBJ1-3 TRBV5-1 CASSLELTVSGNTIYF TGCGCCAGCAGCTTGGAGCTCACCGTCTCTGGAAACACCATATATTTT
NA few TRBJ1-1 TRBV6-1 CASSEDRDGEAFF TGTGCCAGCAGTGAAGACAGGGACGGTGAAGCTTTCTTT
NA once TRBJ1-2 TRBV18 CASSPLRDSNYGYPF TGTGCCAGCTCACCACTCAGAGACTCTAACTATGGCTACCCCTTC
TRBD1 few TRBJ2-2 TRBV25-1 CASRTRDRGNTGELFF TGTGCCAGCAGGACCCGGGACAGGGGTAACACCGGGGAGCTGTTTTTT
TRBD1 NA TRBJ1-1 TRBV7-8 CASSLGQGSNTEAFF TGTGCCAGCAGCTTAGGACAGGGGTCGAACACTGAAGCTTTCTTT
TRBD2 few TRBJ2-1 TRBV2 CASSEAGGPSYNEQFF TGTGCCAGCAGTGAGGCGGGGGGGCCGAGTTACAATGAGCAGTTCTTC
TRBD1 NA TRBJ2-2 TRBV18 CASSPLDRGRLTGELFF TGTGCCAGCTCACCACTCGACAGGGGGCGACTTACCGGGGAGCTGTTTTTT
TRBD1 NA TRBJ2-5 TRBV15 CATSRGQNQETQYF TGTGCCACCAGCAGGGGACAGAACCAAGAGACCCAGTACTTC
NA NA TRBJ2-5 TRBV4-3 CASSQGLRGAQYF TGCGCCAGCAGCCAAGGGCTCCGTGGTGCCCAGTACTTC